This T cell receptor beta chain was profiled in a study of T cell responses to AZD1222 COVID-19 vaccine. As concerns this clone: Its antigen is currently unknown.

Using immunoSEQ multiplex PCR, the repertoire was profiled, and TCRdb retains in-frame clones only, with some absent. The sample includes about 110,000 clones, about 90% of them seen just once. Study observations and caveats: Mapped onto spike, vaccine-associated CD4 TCRs spanned it and were dominant at 160-218 and 743-854. Close to half of spike-specific TCRs reportedly recognize unmutated variant regions. Among the donors, most were white British and more were female, and clonal diversity was possibly underestimated.

From germline, CDR1 is SGHRS and CDR2 YFSETQ. The CDR3 sequence is 13 residues long. J was trimmed by 4 bases and V by 4 bases; bases with no gene match: 4. The sample was peripheral blood, taken on day 0 of AZD1222 vaccination. V is TRBV5-1 and J is TRBJ2-7, with TRBD1 identical over 8 bases. The clonotype was recovered from an adult in good health. CDR3 sequence reads: CASSVTGGYEQYF. As DNA, the CDR3 is TGCGCCAGCAGCGTTACAGGGGGGTACGAGCAGTACTTC.